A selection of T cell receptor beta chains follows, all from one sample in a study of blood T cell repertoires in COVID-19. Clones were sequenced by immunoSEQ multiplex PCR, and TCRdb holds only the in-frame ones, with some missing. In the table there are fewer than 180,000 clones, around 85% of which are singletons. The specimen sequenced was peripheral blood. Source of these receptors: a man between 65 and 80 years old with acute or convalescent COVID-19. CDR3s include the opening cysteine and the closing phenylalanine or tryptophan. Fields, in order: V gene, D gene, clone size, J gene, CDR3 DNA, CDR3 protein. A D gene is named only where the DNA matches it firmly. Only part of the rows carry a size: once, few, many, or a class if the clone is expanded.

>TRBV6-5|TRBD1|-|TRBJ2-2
TGTGCCAGCACCCGGGACAGGGGGCGAACCGGGGAGCTGTTTTTT
CASTRDRGRTGELFF
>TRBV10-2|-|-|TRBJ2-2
TGCGCCAGCAGTGACTACACCGGGGAGCTGTTTTTT
CASSDYTGELFF
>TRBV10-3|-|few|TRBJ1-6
TGTGCCATCAGTGAGAGTGGGAGGATGAGTAATTCACCCCTCCACTTT
CAISESGRMSNSPLHF
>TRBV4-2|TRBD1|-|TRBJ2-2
TGTGCCAGCAGCCAAAGACAGGGGAACACCGGGGAGCTGTTTTTT
CASSQRQGNTGELFF
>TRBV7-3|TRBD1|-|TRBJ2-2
TGTGCCAGCAGCGCTTCACAGGGGTTCACCGGGGAGCTGTTTTTT
CASSASQGFTGELFF
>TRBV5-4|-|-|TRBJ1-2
TGTGCCAGCAGCTTGCCTACTAACTATGGCTACACCTTC
CASSLPTNYGYTF
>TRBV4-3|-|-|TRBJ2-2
TGCGCCAGCAGCCAAGGAATTCAGGTCGGGGAGCTGTTTTTT
CASSQGIQVGELFF
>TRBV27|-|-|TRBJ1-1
TGTGCCAGCAGTTTTACGGTATACACTGAAGCTTTCTTT
CASSFTVYTEAFF
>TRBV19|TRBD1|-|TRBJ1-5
TGTGCCAGTAGTCTGCGGGACAGGGGTAAGGGGAGCAATCAGCCCCAGCATTTT
CASSLRDRGKGSNQPQHF
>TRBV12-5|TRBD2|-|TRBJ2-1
TGTGCTAGTGGTCTTGGTGGGAGCACGGATAGCGGGAGGTCCTACAATGAGCAGTTCTTC
CASGLGGSTDSGRSYNEQFF
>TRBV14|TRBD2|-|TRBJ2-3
TGTGCCAGCAGCCCCAGTAGCGGGAGAGGATTCGCTACGCAGTATTTT
CASSPSSGRGFATQYF
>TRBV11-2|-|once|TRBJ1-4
TGTGCCAGCAGCTTAGTCCGGGGGGCGCTTGAAAAACTGTTTTTT
CASSLVRGALEKLFF
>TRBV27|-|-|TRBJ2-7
TGTGCCAGCAGTTCTAACCCCCCCCTCTACGAGCAGTACTTC
CASSSNPPLYEQYF
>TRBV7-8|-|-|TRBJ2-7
TGTGCCAGCAGCCCAGGGGCCTCGGGACGGGGCCTCCCCAGCTCCTACGAGCAGTACTTC
CASSPGASGRGLPSSYEQYF
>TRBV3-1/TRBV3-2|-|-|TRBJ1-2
TGTGCCAGCAGCCCTACAGCTAACTATGGCTACACCTTC
CASSPTANYGYTF
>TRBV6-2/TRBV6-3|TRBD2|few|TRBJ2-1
TGTGCCAGCAGCCCCGAGACTAGCGGACTTTACAATGAGCAGTTCTTC
CASSPETSGLYNEQFF
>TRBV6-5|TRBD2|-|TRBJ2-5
TGTGCCAGCACGGAGCGGGAGGGCCCGGAGACCCAGTACTTC
CASTEREGPETQYF
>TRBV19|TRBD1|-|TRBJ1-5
TGTGCCAGTAGTTCTCCCGCCGACAGGGGGCGAGTCAATCAGCCCCAGCATTTT
CASSSPADRGRVNQPQHF
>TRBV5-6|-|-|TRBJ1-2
TGTGCCAGCAGATCGGAGAACTATGGCTACACCTTC
CASRSENYGYTF
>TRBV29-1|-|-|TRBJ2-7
TGCAGCGTCGCCCGGGACTCTACCTACGAGCAGTACTTC
CSVARDSTYEQYF
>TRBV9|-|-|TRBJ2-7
TGTGCCAGCAGCGGGGACTTGGGGACTCACGAGCAGTACTTC
CASSGDLGTHEQYF
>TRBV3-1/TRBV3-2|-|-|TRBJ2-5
TGTGCCAGCAGTAGGGTCAGGGGTAGCGAGACCCAGTACTTC
CASSRVRGSETQYF
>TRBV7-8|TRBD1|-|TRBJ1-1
TGTGCCAGCAGCGAAGCCGGGACAGGGAGCACTGAAGCTTTCTTT
CASSEAGTGSTEAFF
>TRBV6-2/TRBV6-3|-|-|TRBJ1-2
TGTGCCAGCAGTTACTTCGACAGCCTCTATGGCTACACCTTC
CASSYFDSLYGYTF
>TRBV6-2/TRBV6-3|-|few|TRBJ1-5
TGTGCCAGCAGTTACAATTGGCCGTTGCAGCCCCAGCATTTT
CASSYNWPLQPQHF
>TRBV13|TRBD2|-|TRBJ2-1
TGTGCCAGCAGCCAAGAGGTGCAGCGGGACTCCTACAATGAGCAGTTCTTC
CASSQEVQRDSYNEQFF
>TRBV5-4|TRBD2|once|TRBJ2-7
TGTGCCAGCAGCTTGCCACGGGGGACTAGCGGGCGAACCAACTACGAGCAGTACTTC
CASSLPRGTSGRTNYEQYF
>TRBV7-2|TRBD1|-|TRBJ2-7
TGTGCCAGCAGCTTAGTGTGGGACAGGGTAGGCGAGCAGTACTTC
CASSLVWDRVGEQYF
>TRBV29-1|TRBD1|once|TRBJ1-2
TGCAGCGTTAGCGGACAGGACAGGGCAGGAGGCTACACCTTC
CSVSGQDRAGGYTF
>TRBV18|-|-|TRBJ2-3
TGTGCCAGCTCACCGAGGGACATAACTAGCACAGATACGCAGTATTTT
CASSPRDITSTDTQYF
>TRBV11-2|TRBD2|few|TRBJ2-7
TGTGCCAGCAGCTTAGGGGGACTAGCGGCGTACTTC
CASSLGGLAAYF
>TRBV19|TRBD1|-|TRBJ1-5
TGTGCCAGTAGGCCGGGACAGGGTTGGGGCAATCAGCCCCAGCATTTT
CASRPGQGWGNQPQHF
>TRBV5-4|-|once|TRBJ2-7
TGTGCCAGCAGCTCCCAACAGGGAGGGAGCGAGCAGTACTTC
CASSSQQGGSEQYF
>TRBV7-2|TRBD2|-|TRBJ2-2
TGTGCCAGCAGCTTAGCCAGCGGGGTTAACACCGGGGAGCTGTTTTTT
CASSLASGVNTGELFF
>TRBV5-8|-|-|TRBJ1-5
TGTGCCAGCAGCTTGAGAGCCGGGAATAGCAATCAGCCCCAGCATTTT
CASSLRAGNSNQPQHF
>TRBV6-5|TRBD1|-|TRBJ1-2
TGTGCCAGCAGCCGACAGGGGGAAGCTAACTATGGCTACACCTTC
CASSRQGEANYGYTF